These 2 T cell receptor beta chains came from one sample sequenced in a study of blood T cells in healthy people across ages. Then a second PCR, running roughly 6 to 11 cycles, was carried out with a sample-barcoded 5' primer and a J-beta primer mix. One entry per CDR3 protein, called by TCRdb with MiXCR from the 5' RACE reads. The data hold about 1.1 million distinct CDR3 sequences, with around two fifths observed a single time. The material sequenced was blood. These receptors all come from a man aged 18-30 years in good health.

The J gene is TRBJ1-1, the V gene TRBV30; D is undetermined. Germline V CDR1 and CDR2: GTSNPN, SVGIG (reference sequence). The CDR3 totals 15 residues. Trimming pared 4 bases from V and 7 bases from J, leaving 22 bases between. In DNA, the CDR3 is TGTGCCTGGAATGGGAATCGGCGAAACCCTTTTGAAGCTTTCTTT. It specifies CAWNGNRRNPFEAFF. The full variable domain, with the rest looked up from reference TRBV30 and TRBJ1-1, is SQTIHQWPATLVQPVGSPLSLECTVEGTSNPNLYWYRQAAGRGLQLLFYSVGIGQISSEVPQNLSASRPQDRQFILSSKKLLLSDSGFYLCAWNGNRRNPFEAFFGQGTRLTVV.

This clonotype was seen ten or more times. The chain employs TRBV12-3 or TRBV12-4 and TRBJ2-7, with 8 nucleotides matching TRBD1. V dropped 3 bases and J dropped 0; count of bases not matched to a gene: 4. This CDR3 region has 15 residues. The CDR3 spells CASSLSQGDSYEQYF. The DNA for the CDR3 is TGTGCCAGCAGTTTGTCACAGGGGGACTCCTACGAGCAGTACTTC.